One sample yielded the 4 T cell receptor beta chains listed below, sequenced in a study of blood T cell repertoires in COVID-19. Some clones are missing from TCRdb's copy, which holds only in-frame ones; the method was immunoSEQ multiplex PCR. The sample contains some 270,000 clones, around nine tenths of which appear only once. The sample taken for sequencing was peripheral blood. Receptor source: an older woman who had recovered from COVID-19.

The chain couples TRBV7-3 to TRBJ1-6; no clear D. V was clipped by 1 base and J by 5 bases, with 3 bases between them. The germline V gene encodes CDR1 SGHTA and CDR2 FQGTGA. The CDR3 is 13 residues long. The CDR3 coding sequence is TGTGCCAGCAGCTTAAACAATAATTCACCCCTCCACTTT. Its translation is CASSLNNNSPLHF. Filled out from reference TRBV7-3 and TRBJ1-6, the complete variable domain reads GAGVSQTPSNKVTEKGKYVELRCDPISGHTALYWYRQSLGQGPEFLIYFQGTGAADDSGLPNDRFFAVRPEGSVSTLKIQRTERGDSAVYLCASSLNNNSPLHFGNGTRLTVT.

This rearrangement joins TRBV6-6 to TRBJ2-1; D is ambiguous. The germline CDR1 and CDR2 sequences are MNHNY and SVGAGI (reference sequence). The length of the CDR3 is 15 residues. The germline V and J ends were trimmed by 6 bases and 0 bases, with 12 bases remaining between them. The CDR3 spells CASSDLESSYNEQFF. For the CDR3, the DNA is TGTGCCAGCAGCGATCTTGAGAGCTCCTACAATGAGCAGTTCTTC.

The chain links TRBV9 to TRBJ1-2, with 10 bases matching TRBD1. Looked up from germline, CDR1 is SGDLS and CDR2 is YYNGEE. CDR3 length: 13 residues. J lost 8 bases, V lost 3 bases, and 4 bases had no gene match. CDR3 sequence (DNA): TGTGCCAGCAGCGCGACAGGGGGCTGGGGCTACACCTTC. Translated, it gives CASSATGGWGYTF.

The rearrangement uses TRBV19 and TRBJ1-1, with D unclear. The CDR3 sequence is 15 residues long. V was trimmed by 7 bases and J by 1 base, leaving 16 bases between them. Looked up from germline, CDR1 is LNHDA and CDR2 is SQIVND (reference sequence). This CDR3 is CASIWETGQNTEAFF. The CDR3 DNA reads TGTGCCAGTATCTGGGAGACTGGCCAGAACACTGAAGCTTTCTTT.